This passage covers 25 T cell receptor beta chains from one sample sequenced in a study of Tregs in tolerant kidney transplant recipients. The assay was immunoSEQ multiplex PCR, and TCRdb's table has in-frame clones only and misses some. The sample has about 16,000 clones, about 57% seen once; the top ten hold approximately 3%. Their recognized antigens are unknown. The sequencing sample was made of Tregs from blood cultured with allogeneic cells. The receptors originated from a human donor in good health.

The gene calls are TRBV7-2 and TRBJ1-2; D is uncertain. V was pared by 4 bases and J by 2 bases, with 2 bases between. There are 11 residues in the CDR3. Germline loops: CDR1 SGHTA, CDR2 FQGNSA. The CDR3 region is CASSSNYGYTF. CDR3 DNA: TGTGCCAGCAGCTCCAACTATGGCTACACCTTC.

The chain's CDR3 is CASSLKGSYEQYF. Written as DNA, the CDR3 is TGTGCCAGCAGCTTGAAGGGTTCCTACGAGCAGTACTTC. The chain is built from TRBV5-7 and TRBJ2-7; D remains unclear. TRBV5-7 is an ORF, and what it does is uncertain. V gave up 1 base and J gave up 1 base, with 6 bases separating them. The length of the CDR3 is 13 residues.

Here the CDR3 DNA reads TGTGCCAGCTCTGGAGGGGGGGTTGAAGATACGCAGTATTTT. This encodes CASSGGGVEDTQYF. The chain combines TRBV7-2 with TRBJ2-3; TRBD2 is a possible D gene (7 bases). Trimming took 8 bases from V and 5 from J, leaving 17 bases between them. Germline V CDR1 and CDR2: SGHTA, FQGNSA. The CDR3 runs to 14 residues.

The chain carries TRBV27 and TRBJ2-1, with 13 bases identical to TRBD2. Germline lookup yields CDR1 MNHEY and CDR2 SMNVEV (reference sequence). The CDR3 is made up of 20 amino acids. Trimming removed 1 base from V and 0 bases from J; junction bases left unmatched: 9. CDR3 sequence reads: CASSLLGLAGEKGSYNEQFF. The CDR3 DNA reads TGTGCCAGCAGTTTATTAGGACTAGCGGGAGAGAAAGGCTCCTACAATGAGCAGTTCTTC.

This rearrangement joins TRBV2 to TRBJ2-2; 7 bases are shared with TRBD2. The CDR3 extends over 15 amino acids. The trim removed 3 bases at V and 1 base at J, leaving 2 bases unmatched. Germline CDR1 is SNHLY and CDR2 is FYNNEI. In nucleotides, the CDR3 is TGTGCCAGCAGTGATGGCGGGGGGAACACCGGGGAGCTGTTTTTT. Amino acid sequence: CASSDGGGNTGELFF.

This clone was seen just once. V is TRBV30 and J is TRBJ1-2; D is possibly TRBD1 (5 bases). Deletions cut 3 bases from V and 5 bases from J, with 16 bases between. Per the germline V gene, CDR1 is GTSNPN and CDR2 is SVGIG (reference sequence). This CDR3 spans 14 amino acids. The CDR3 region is CAWRIIGGTYGYTF. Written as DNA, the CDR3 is TGTGCCTGGAGAATAATAGGAGGGACGTATGGCTACACCTTC.

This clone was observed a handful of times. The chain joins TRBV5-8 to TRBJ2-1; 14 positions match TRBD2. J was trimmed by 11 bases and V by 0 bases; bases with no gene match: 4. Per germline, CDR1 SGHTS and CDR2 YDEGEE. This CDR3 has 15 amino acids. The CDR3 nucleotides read TGTGCCAGCAGCTTGGGGGGACTAGCGGGGGCCAAGCAGTTCTTC. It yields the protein CASSLGGLAGAKQFF.

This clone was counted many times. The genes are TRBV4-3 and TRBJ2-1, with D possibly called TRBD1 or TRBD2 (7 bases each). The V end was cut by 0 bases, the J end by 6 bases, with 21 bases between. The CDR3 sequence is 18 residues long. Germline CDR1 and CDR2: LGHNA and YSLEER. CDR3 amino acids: CASSQDQGEGGWVNEQFF. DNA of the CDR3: TGCGCCAGCAGCCAAGATCAGGGGGAGGGTGGCTGGGTCAATGAGCAGTTCTTC.

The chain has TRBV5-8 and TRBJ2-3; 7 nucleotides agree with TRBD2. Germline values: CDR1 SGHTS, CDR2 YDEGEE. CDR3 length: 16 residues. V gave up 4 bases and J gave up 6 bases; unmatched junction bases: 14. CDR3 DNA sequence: TGTGCCAGCAGCGGAAGAAGCGGGGCCTGGTCGGATACGCAGTATTTT. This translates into CASSGRSGAWSDTQYF. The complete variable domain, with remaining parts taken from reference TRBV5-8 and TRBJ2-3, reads EAGVTQSPTHLIKTRGQQATLRCSPISGHTSVYWYQQALGLGLQFLLWYDEGEERNRGNFPPRFSGRQFPNYSSELNVNALELEDSALYLCASSGRSGAWSDTQYFGPGTRLTVL.

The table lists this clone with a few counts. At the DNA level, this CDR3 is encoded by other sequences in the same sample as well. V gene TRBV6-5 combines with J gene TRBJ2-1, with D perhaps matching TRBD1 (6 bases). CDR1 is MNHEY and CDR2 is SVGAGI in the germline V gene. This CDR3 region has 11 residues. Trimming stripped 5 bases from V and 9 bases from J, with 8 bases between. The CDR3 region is CASSRGGEQFF. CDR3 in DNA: TGTGCCAGCAGTCGAGGGGGTGAGCAGTTCTTC.

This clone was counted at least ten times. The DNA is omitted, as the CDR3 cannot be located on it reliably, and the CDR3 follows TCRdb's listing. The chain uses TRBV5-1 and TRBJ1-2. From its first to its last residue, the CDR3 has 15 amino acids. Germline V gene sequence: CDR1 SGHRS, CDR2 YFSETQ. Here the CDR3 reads CASSFGSGANYGYTF.

CDR3 loop: CASSHPLRDWNEKLFF. Written as DNA, the CDR3 is TGCGCCAGCAGCCACCCTTTGAGGGACTGGAATGAAAAACTGTTTTTT. V is TRBV23-1 and J is TRBJ1-4, with D perhaps matching TRBD1 (5 bases). TRBV23-1 is flagged as an ORF with uncertain function. This CDR3 has 16 amino acids. Trimming took off 6 bases at V and 5 bases at J, with 19 bases between the two ends.

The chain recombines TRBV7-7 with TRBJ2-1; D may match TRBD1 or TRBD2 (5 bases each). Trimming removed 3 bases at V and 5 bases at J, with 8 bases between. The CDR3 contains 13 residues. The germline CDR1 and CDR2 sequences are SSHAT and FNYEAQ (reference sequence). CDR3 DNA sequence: TGTGCCAGCAGCTTGGGACCCAACAATGAGCAGTTCTTC. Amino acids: CASSLGPNNEQFF.

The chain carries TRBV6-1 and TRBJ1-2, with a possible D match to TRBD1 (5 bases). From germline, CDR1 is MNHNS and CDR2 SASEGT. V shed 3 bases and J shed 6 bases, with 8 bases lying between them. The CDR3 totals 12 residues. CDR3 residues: CASSDSGDGYTF. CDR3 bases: TGTGCCAGCAGTGACTCGGGGGATGGCTACACCTTC.

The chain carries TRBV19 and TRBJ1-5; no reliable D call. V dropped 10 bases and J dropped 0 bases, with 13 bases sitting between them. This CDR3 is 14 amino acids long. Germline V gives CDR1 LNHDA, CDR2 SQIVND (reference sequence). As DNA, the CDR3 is TGTGCCACCGCTAGACGGAATAGCAATCAGCCCCAGCATTTT. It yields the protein CATARRNSNQPQHF.

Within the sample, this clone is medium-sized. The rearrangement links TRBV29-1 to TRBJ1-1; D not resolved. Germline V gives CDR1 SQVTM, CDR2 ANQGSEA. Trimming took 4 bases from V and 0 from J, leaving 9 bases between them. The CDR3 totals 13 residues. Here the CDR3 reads CSVGLQMNTEAFF. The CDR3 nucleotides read TGCAGCGTTGGCCTACAGATGAACACTGAAGCTTTCTTT.

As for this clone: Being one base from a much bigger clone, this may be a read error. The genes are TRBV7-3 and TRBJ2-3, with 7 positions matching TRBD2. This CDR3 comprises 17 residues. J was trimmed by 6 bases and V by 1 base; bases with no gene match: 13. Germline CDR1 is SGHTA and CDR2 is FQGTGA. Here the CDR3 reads CASSLRGGGGGADTQYF. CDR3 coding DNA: TGTGCCAGCAGCTTAAGGGGCGGGGGAGGAGGAGCGGATACGCAGTATTTT.

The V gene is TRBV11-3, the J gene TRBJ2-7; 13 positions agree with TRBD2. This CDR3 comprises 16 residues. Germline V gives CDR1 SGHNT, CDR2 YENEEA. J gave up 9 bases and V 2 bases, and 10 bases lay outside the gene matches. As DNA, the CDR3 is TGTGCCAGCAGCTTAACAGGGACTAGCGGGACACAGGGGCAGTACTTC. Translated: CASSLTGTSGTQGQYF.

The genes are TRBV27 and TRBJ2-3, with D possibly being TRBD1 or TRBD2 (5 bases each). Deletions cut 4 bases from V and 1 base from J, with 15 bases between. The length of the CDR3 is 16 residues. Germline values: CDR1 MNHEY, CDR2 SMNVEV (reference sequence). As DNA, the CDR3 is TGTGCCAGCAGTTCTGGTCCCCCGGGGCGCACAGATACGCAGTATTTT. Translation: CASSSGPPGRTDTQYF.

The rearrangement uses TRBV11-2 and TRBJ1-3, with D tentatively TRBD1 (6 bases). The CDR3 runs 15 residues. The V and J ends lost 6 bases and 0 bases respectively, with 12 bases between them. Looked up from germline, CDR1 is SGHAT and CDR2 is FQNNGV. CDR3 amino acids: CASSWGPSSGNTIYF. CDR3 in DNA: TGTGCCAGCAGTTGGGGGCCGTCCTCTGGAAACACCATATATTTT.

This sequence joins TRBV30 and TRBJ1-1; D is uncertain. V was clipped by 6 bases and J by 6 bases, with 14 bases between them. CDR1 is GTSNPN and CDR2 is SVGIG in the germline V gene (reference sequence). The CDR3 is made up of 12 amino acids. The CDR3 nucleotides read TGTGCCTGTGATCGGAGGCCCCCTGAAGCTTTCTTT. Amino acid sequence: CACDRRPPEAFF.

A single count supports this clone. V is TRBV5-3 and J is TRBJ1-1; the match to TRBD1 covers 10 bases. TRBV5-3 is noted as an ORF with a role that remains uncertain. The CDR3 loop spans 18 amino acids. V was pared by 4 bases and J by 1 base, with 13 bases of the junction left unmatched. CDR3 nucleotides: TGTGCCAGAAGCCGAGCGTCCGGGACAGGGGTTCCGAACACTGAAGCTTTCTTT. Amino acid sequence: CARSRASGTGVPNTEAFF.

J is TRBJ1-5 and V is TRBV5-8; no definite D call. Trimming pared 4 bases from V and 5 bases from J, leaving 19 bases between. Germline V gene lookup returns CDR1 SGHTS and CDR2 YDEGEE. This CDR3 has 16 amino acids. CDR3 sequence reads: CASSRWRVTAHQPQHF. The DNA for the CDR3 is TGTGCCAGCAGCCGCTGGCGGGTGACGGCACATCAGCCCCAGCATTTT.

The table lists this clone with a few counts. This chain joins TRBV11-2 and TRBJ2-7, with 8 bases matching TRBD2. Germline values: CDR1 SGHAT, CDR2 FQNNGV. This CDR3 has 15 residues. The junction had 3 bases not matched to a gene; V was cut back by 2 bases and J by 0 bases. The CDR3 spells CASSLSSGDSYEQYF. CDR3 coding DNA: TGTGCCAGCAGCTTAAGTAGCGGGGACTCCTACGAGCAGTACTTC.

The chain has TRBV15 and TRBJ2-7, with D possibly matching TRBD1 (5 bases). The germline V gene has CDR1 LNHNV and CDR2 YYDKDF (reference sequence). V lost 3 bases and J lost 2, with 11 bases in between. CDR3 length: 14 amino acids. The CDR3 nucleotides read TGTGCCACCAGCAGGGAAAGGGGTCCCTACGAGCAGTACTTC. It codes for CATSRERGPYEQYF. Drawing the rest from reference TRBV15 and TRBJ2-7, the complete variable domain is DAMVIQNPRYQVTQFGKPVTLSCSQTLNHNVMYWYQQKSSQAPKLLFHYYDKDFNNEADTPDNFQSRRPNTSFCFLDIRSPGLGDTAMYLCATSRERGPYEQYFGPGTRLTVT.